These 10 T cell receptor beta chains originate from one sample sequenced in a study of blood T cell repertoires in COVID-19. The table came from immunoSEQ multiplex PCR; TCRdb's copy has only in-frame clones and leaves some out. The profile covers around 240,000 clones, with about nine tenths appearing a single time and roughly 0.95% taken by the ten largest. The sequenced sample consisted of PBMCs or T cells enriched from blood (not recorded which). These receptors were taken from a man between 50 and 59 years old who had been exposed to COVID-19.

The chain couples TRBV2 to TRBJ2-5; D might be TRBD1 (5 bases). The CDR3 sequence is 15 residues long. The V end lost 11 bases, the J end lost 2 bases, and 21 bases lay between the germline ends. Germline assignment: CDR1 SNHLY and CDR2 FYNNEI. The CDR3 spells CALQGWAPGQETQYF. CDR3 coding DNA: TGTGCCCTTCAGGGCTGGGCACCCGGTCAAGAGACCCAGTACTTC.

The table lists this clone with a count of one. The rearrangement links TRBV11-3 to TRBJ1-1; the D gene is possibly TRBD1 (6 bases). The germline V gene encodes CDR1 SGHNT and CDR2 YENEEA. Between the trimmed V and J ends, which lost 5 bases and 3 bases, there was a span of 16 bases. The CDR3 is 15 amino acids. CDR3 coding DNA: TGTGCCAGCAGCCCTACCGGGACAACTTACACTGAAGCTTTCTTT. This gives the protein CASSPTGTTYTEAFF.

This sequence joins TRBV24-1 and TRBJ1-2; possibly TRBD1 for D (5 bases). The CDR3 covers 13 residues. V lost 5 bases and J 6 bases, leaving 12 bases between the germline ends. Germline V gene data show CDR1 as KGHDR and CDR2 as SFDVKD. CDR3 sequence: CATSGWGSDGYTF. Written as DNA, the CDR3 is TGTGCCACCAGTGGATGGGGCTCGGATGGCTACACCTTC.

The V and J genes are TRBV5-4 and TRBJ2-2; D may be TRBD2 (7 bases). Germline CDR1 SGHNT, CDR2 YYREEE (reference sequence). V lost 2 bases to trimming and J lost 5 bases, with 16 bases between them. This CDR3 spans 16 amino acids. The DNA for the CDR3 is TGTGCCAGCAGCTTATCTGGAGGGGGGGTGACCGGGGAGCTGTTTTTT. It yields the protein CASSLSGGGVTGELFF.

This chain links TRBV27 with TRBJ1-2, with 10 positions matching TRBD1. The CDR3 loop spans 15 amino acids. Germline V CDR1 and CDR2: MNHEY, SMNVEV (reference sequence). V shed 6 bases and J 5 bases; nucleotides not matched to a gene: 9. In DNA, the CDR3 is TGTGCCAGCAGGCGGCCGGGACAGGGGATTTATGGCTACACCTTC. This sequence encodes CASRRPGQGIYGYTF.

The chain uses TRBV25-1 and TRBJ2-2, with TRBD1 identical over 8 bases. V shed 5 bases and J 5 bases; nucleotides not matched to a gene: 10. This CDR3 region has 16 residues. Germline V gene lookup returns CDR1 MGHDK and CDR2 SYGVNS. The CDR3 nucleotides read TGTGCCAGCAGTTCGGCCGGGACAGGACCTACCGGGGAGCTGTTTTTT. Protein product: CASSSAGTGPTGELFF.

V gene TRBV7-2 combines with J gene TRBJ1-6; TRBD1 agrees at 10 bases. This CDR3 is built from 16 residues. CDR1 and CDR2 (germline): SGHTA, FQGNSA. Unmatched junction bases numbered 5, after V lost 2 bases and J lost 7 bases. Here the CDR3 DNA reads TGTGCCAGCAGCTTATTTGGGACAGGGGTCAATTCACCCCTCCACTTT. Amino acids: CASSLFGTGVNSPLHF.

This rearrangement joins TRBV29-1 to TRBJ1-1; D might be TRBD1 (6 bases). Germline CDR1 is SQVTM and CDR2 is ANQGSEA. The CDR3 loop spans 13 amino acids. Trimming removed 6 bases from V and 7 bases from J, with 18 bases in between. CDR3 in DNA: TGCAGCGTCTCATCTAAGACAGGAAATGAAGCTTTCTTT. Encoded protein: CSVSSKTGNEAFF.

V is TRBV19 and J is TRBJ2-1; D gene unclear. Trimming took off 1 base at V and 6 bases at J, with 7 bases between the two ends. Germline V gene lookup returns CDR1 LNHDA and CDR2 SQIVND (reference sequence). CDR3 length: 13 amino acids. CDR3 coding DNA: TGTGCCAGTAGTATAGGAGCTCTCAATGAGCAGTTCTTC. Its translation: CASSIGALNEQFF.

The chain uses TRBV5-1 and TRBJ2-5, with unresolved D. The CDR3 is made up of 13 amino acids. Trimming left V 4 bases short and J 1 base short, with 8 bases between. In germline, CDR1 is SGHRS, CDR2 YFSETQ. The CDR3: CASSVSRQETQYF. The CDR3 coding sequence is TGCGCCAGCAGCGTTTCCCGCCAAGAGACCCAGTACTTC.